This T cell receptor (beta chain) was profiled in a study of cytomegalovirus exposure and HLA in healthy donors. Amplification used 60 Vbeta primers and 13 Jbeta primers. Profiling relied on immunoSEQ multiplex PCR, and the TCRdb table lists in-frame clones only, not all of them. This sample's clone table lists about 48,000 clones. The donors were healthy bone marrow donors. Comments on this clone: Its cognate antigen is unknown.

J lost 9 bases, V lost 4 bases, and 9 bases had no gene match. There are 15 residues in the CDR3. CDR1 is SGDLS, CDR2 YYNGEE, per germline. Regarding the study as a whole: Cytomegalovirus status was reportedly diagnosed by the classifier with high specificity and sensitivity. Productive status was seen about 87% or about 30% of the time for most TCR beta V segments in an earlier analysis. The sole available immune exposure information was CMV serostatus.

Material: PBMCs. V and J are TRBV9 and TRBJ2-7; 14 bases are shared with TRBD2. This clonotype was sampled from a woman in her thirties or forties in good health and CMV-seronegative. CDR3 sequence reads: CASSPSGTSGSVQYF. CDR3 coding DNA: TGTGCCAGCAGCCCTAGTGGGACTAGCGGGAGCGTGCAGTACTTC.